What follows is one TCR beta chain and its context. What it binds is unknown. CDR3 size: 15 residues. Sequenced by immunoSEQ multiplex PCR; TCRdb stores in-frame clones only, minus some. The table includes some 77,000 clones, approximately 90% detected once. Healthy donors had no documented immune events, such as infections, while sampled. This sample stems from a study of identifying expanded T cells in peripheral blood. General study points: Across healthy donors, higher total template counts meant significantly greater two-week count variance. Over approximately two and four weeks, about 15 and 18 clones changed, versus 1.2 between replicates.

This chain links TRBV12-2 with TRBJ1-2; TRBD1 is the table's D call, not checked against the DNA. TRBV12-2 is recorded as a pseudogene. This receptor was identified in a person aged 18 to 75 in good health. Sequenced: blood. CDR3 amino acids: CASRRSQGCAYGYTF. As DNA, the CDR3 is TGTGCAAGTCGGCGAAGTCAGGGTTGTGCCTATGGCTACACCTTC.